This TCR beta chain was captured by sequencing in a study of blood T cells in healthy people across ages (dated by TCRdb to the mid-2010s). About the study as a whole: In model experiments, roughly one uniquely barcoded TCR beta cDNA molecule per two T cells was captured by template switching. Age-related changes in TCR beta repertoire diversity were measured in the study by deep sequencing normalized with unique cDNA molecular identifiers. The donors were divided into four age groups: young (average 16 years), middle-aged (about 40), aged (approximately 62) and long-lived (about 79). To avoid experimental bias, donors of different ages were spread randomly across the sequencing lanes. Two additional independent replicas of 1 million unique cDNA reads from the same blood draw were analyzed for two donors (one aged 18 to 30 and one aged 80 or older).

To note about this clonotype: What this receptor recognizes is not known. No base quality information exists; no much larger clone differs at one position.

Systemically healthy Caucasian individuals from Russia, 35 to 40 in total and aged roughly 6 to 100 years, were included as donors. About 10 milliliters of peripheral blood were collected from each donor into EDTA-treated Vacutainer tubes. PBMCs were isolated by Ficoll-Paque density-gradient centrifugation, with at least 7 million obtained per sample. Trizol reagent was used to extract total RNA from the PBMCs, yielding at least 5.5 micrograms per sample. For every donor, an aliquot of PBMCs went through flow cytometry to measure the percentages of naive CD45RAhigh/CD27high T cells. Paper-wide results and their limitations: There was a strong correlation between observed TCR beta diversity and the percentage of naive T cells measured by flow cytometry. Compared with the aged group, the long-lived group had more naive CD4+ T cells, fewer expanded clones and increased TCR diversity, suggesting age selection. As age increased, observed TCR beta diversity per million T cells dropped in a roughly linear way, and a significant reduction was already evident by age 40. Conclusive comparison of naive and antigen-experienced compartments was prevented by the profiling of bulk unsorted PBMCs. Estimates of total diversity based on one million sequenced T cells were considered lower bounds and underestimates. Donor CMV infection status was unknown, potentially confounding age-related changes in expanded clonotypes.

The library was produced with 5' RACE. The listed sequencing device is Illumina HiSeq 2500. A second PCR of roughly 6 to 11 cycles was run with a J-beta primer mix and a sample-barcoded 5' primer. Each TCR beta cDNA molecule received a unique molecular identifier from a template-switch 5' adaptor carrying 12 random nucleotides. Each sample yielded at least 3 million CDR3-containing paired-end reads. First-strand cDNA was synthesized from all RNA with the Mint cDNA synthesis kit, primed by a TRBC-specific oligonucleotide. Following uracil-DNA glycosylase treatment, all cDNA underwent a first 18-cycle PCR with the universal primers M1SS and BC2_uni_R. In the authors' own workflow: Each sample was normalized by randomly selecting 1 million high-quality reads, each carrying a distinct molecular identifier. Instead of being binned into consensus sequences, reads with shared molecular identifiers were discarded. CDR3 identification, clonotype clustering and error correction used MiTCR with a Q25 quality threshold and the strictest error-elimination algorithm. Lower-bound total TCR beta diversity was estimated with a nonparametric unseen species model using Euler transformation. TCRdb handled the public reads itself, with Q25 trimming in fastp and clone calling in MiXCR, and kept productive beta chains. Rows with a matching CDR3 protein are joined into one entry that keeps the most common DNA and genes. These V and J calls originate from TCRdb's pipeline instead of the authors' own analysis. In this sample the table shows 910,000 or so distinct CDR3 sequences, just over 50% of which occur a single time. The top ten clones comprise 20% to 25% of the sample.

The CDR3 sequence holds 14 residues, the cysteine and phenylalanine included. The read is trimmed to its CDR3 DNA, 42 bases read in frame from base 1. Via the germline V gene, CDR1 is MDHEN and CDR2 SYDVKM. The chain is made from TRBV28 and TRBJ2-5, and TRBD1 matches 8 of the central bases. The DNA matches TRBJ2-7 better at its end, which makes the J call doubtful. Sequencing was done on a sample of blood. The clonotype comes from a woman in her fifties or sixties in good health. For the CDR3, the sequence is CASTHGTGAYEQYF. The DNA sequence is given as TGTGCCAGCACCCACGGGACAGGAGCCTACGAGCAGTACTTC.